Listed here are 8 T cell receptor beta chains from one sample, sequenced in a study of technical replicates of blood from a few donors (dated by TCRdb to about 2017). The library was generated by the immunoSEQ multiplex PCR assay. What TCRdb holds here is the immuneACCESS table cut down to in-frame rearrangements. Part of the clones is not present; checked against another copy, under half of the missing clones reflect an unresolved V gene, and the others are unexplained. The sample contains nearly 80,000 clones, just under 95% of them found a single time. 0.41% of the sample is in the top ten clones. The sequencing sample was made of T cells isolated from PBMCs. The receptors shown here come from a human donor in good health.

J is TRBJ2-5 and V is TRBV11-2; 8 positions match TRBD2. The germline V gene encodes CDR1 SGHAT and CDR2 FQNNGV. With 4 bases clipped from V and 0 bases from J, the junction kept 4 bases outside the gene matches. The CDR3 consists of 15 residues. The CDR3: CASSSLTSDQETQYF. As DNA, the CDR3 is TGTGCCAGCAGCTCCCTGACTAGCGACCAAGAGACCCAGTACTTC.

The chain links TRBV28 to TRBJ2-7, with D possibly TRBD1 on 6 matching bases. The CDR3 has 15 amino acids. V gave up 6 bases and J gave up 3 bases, with 18 bases separating them. Germline V gene data show CDR1 as MDHEN and CDR2 as SYDVKM. The chain's CDR3 is CASRNSGQPVYEQYF. CDR3 coding DNA: TGTGCCAGCAGGAACTCTGGACAGCCTGTCTACGAGCAGTACTTC.

The rearrangement joins TRBV27 to TRBJ2-3; D remains unclear. The CDR3 sequence is 14 residues long. Germline assignment: CDR1 MNHEY and CDR2 SMNVEV (reference sequence). V was trimmed by 2 bases and J by 2 bases, leaving 8 bases between them. The CDR3 DNA sequence: TGTGCCAGCAGTTTAGGAGCATCCACAGATACGCAGTATTTT. Amino acids: CASSLGASTDTQYF.

This sequence joins TRBV10-3 and TRBJ2-5; TRBD2 matches 14 bases. Germline V gene sequence: CDR1 ENHRY, CDR2 SYGVKD. The V and J ends lost 6 bases and 4 bases, in that order; junction bases with no gene match: 4. There are 15 residues in the CDR3. The CDR3 region is CAIRGTSGSPETQYF. DNA for the CDR3: TGTGCCATCAGGGGGACTAGCGGGAGCCCAGAGACCCAGTACTTC.

The V and J genes are TRBV9 and TRBJ1-1, with D perhaps TRBD1 (5 bases). CDR3 size: 15 residues. In germline, CDR1 is SGDLS, CDR2 YYNGEE. The V gene lost 8 bases and the J gene lost 2 bases, with 19 bases spanning the gap. Here the CDR3 DNA reads TGTGCCAGTACGGGGCCGGGACTCATCAACACTGAAGCTTTCTTT. This sequence encodes CASTGPGLINTEAFF.

The chain links TRBV30 to TRBJ2-5; TRBD2 is a possible D gene (5 bases). Germline CDR1 is GTSNPN and CDR2 is SVGIG (reference sequence). Trimming stripped 0 bases from V and 2 bases from J, with 25 bases between. The CDR3 is 19 amino acids. Here the CDR3 reads CAWSVPPRTSLRTQETQYF. DNA of the CDR3: TGTGCCTGGAGTGTACCACCCCGGACTTCCCTAAGAACACAAGAGACCCAGTACTTC.

J is TRBJ1-1 and V is TRBV19; possible D gene TRBD1, 5 bases. V shed 4 bases and J shed 1 base, with 13 bases lying between them. Germline values: CDR1 LNHDA, CDR2 SQIVND (reference sequence). CDR3 size: 15 residues. The CDR3 DNA is TGTGCCAGTAGTACTCCGGGACTCAAGAACACTGAAGCTTTCTTT. The encoded protein is CASSTPGLKNTEAFF.

This chain links TRBV6-4 with TRBJ1-5; 11 bases line up with TRBD1. CDR1 and CDR2 (germline): MRHNA, SNTAGT. The CDR3 contains 14 residues. After removal of 6 bases from V and 3 bases from J, the junction contained 1 base not matched to a gene. CDR3 bases: TGTGCCAGCAGGGGACAGGGGGACAATCAGCCCCAGCATTTT. This translates into CASRGQGDNQPQHF.